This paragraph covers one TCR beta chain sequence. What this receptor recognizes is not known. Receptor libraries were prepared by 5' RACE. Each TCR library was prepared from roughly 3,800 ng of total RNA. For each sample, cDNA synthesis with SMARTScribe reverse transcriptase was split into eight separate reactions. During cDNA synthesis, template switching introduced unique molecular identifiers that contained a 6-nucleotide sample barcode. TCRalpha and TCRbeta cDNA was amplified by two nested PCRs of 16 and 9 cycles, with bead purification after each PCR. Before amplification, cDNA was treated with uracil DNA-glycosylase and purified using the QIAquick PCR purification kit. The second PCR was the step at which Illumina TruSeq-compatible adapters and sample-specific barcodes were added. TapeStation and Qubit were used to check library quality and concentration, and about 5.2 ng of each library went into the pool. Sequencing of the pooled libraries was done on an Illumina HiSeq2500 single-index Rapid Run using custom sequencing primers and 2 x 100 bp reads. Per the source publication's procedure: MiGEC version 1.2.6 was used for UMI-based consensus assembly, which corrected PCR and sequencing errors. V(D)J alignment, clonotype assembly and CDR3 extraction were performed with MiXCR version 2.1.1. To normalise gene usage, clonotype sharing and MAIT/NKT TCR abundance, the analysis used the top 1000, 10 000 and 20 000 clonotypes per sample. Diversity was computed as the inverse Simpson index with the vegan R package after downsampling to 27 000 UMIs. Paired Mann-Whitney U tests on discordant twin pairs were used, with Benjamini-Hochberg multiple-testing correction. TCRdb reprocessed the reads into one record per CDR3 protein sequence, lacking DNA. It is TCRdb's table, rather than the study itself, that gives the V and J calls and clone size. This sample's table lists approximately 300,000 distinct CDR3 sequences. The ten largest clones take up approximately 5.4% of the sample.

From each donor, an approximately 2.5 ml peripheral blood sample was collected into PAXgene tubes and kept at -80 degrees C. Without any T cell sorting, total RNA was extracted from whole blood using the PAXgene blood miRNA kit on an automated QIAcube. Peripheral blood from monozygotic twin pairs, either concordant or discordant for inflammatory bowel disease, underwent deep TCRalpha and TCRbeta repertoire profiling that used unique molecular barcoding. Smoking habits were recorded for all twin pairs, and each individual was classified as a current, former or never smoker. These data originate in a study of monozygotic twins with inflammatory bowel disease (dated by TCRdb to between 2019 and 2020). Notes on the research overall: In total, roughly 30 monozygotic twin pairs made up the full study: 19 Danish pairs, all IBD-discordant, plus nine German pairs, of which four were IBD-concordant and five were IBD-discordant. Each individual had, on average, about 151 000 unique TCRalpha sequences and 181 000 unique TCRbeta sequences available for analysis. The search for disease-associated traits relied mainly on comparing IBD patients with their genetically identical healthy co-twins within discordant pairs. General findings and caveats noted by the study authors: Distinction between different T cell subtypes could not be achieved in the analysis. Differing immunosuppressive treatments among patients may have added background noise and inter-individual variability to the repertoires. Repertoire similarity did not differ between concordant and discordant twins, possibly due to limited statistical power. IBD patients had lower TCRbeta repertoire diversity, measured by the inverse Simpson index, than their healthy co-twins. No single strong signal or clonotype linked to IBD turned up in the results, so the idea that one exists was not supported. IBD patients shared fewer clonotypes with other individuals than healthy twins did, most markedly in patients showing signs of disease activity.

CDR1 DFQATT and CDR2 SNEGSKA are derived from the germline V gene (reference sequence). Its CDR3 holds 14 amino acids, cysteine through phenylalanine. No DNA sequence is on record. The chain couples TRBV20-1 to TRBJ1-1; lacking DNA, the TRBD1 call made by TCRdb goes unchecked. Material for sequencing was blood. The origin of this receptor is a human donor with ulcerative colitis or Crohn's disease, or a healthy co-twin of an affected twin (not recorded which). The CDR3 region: CSASAPKAQTRAFF.